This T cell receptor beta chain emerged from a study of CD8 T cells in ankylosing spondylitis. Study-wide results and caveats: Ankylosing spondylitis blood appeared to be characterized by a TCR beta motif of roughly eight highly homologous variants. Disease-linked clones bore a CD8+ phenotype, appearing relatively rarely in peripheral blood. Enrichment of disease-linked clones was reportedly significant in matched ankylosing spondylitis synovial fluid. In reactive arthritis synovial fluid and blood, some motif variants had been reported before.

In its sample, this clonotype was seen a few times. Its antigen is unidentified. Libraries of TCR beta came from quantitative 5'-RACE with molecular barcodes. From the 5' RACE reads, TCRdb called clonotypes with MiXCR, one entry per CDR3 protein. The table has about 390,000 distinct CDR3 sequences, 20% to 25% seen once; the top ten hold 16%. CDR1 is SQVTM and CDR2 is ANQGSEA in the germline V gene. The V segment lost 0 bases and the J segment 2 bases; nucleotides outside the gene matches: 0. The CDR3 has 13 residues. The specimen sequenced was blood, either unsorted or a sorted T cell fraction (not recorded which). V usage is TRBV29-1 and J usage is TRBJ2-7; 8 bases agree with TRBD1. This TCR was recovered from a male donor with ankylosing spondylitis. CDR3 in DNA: TGCAGCGTTGAAGAGACAGGGGCCTACGAGCAGTACTTC. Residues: CSVEETGAYEQYF.